This T cell receptor (beta chain) comes out of a study of shared clonotypes between healthy human individuals. Naive CD8 cells were CD45RO-negative, positively selected for CCR7, excluding terminally differentiated effector memory CD45RA+ cells. The CDR3 is 18 residues long. V shed 3 bases and J shed 1 base, with 19 bases lying between them. CDR1 SGDLS and CDR2 YYNGEE come from the germline V gene. Using immunoSEQ multiplex PCR, the repertoire was profiled, and TCRdb retains in-frame clones only, with some absent. The sample records over 2,000,000 clones, 85% to 95% being singletons. The sample taken for sequencing was naive CD8+ T cells from PBMCs. The sequence came from a man younger than 35 in good health. Some clones in this sample may be carry-over from other donors' samples. V gene TRBV9 combines with J gene TRBJ2-2; D is unclear. The DNA for the CDR3 is TGTGCCAGCAGCGACCCGAGAGACTTACCCGAGAACACCGGGGAGCTGTTTTTT. This codes for CASSDPRDLPENTGELFF. Looking up the rest from reference TRBV9 and TRBJ2-2 gives the full variable domain: DSGVTQTPKHLITATGQRVTLRCSPRSGDLSVYWYQQSLDQGLQFLIQYYNGEERAKGNILERFSAQQFPDLHSELNLSSLELGDSALYFCASSDPRDLPENTGELFFGEGSRLTVL.